This T cell receptor (beta chain) was sequenced for a study of shared clonotypes between healthy human individuals (dated by TCRdb to the early 2020s). Context from the whole study: A few men and a couple of women, aged 18 to 49 years, made up the cohort. For each donor, three plates each were used for CD4 naive and CD4 memory, two plates were used for CD8 naive, and one plate was used for CD8 memory. The study deeply sequenced blood TCR repertoires of 5 or 6 healthy adults to estimate repertoire size and the extent of clonotype sharing between individuals. To increase sequencing depth and limit assay-specific biases, TCR repertoire library preparation and sequencing were carried out by different laboratories using diverse techniques. Between about 0.94 and 8.9 billion PBMCs per donor were obtained by leukapheresis. Here is what the overall study found, with its caveats: Clonotypes shared by all four sorted-subset donors showed higher generation probabilities than non-shared clonotypes. Across a handful of donors, approximately 4.6% of naive CD4, over 3% of naive CD8, about 2.3% of memory CD4, and under 0.45% of memory CD8 clonotypes were shared. Incomplete sequencing was indicated by rarefaction of sorted-subset datasets, despite the large sequencing depth. Because the study included only a small number of donors, the genetic and exposure-history diversity represented was limited. Larger estimated clonotype richness was generally found for naive subsets than for memory subsets. Sampling was limited to blood, and TCR repertoires in tissue likely differ from TCR repertoires in blood. Based on pairwise subsampling, the degree of clonotype sharing among donors was expected to be affected by sequencing depth.

Using the deep immunoSEQ assay, multiplex PCR amplified TCR CDR3 regions from genomic DNA. Extracted genomic DNA from each cell subset was distributed evenly across all wells of several immunoSEQ 96-well plates, and each plate was treated as a replicate. Each replicate PCR for sorted subsets received approximately 220 ng genomic DNA, equal to about 30,000 T cell genomes. The purified libraries were quantified using a Qubit 3.0 fluorometer, sized with a Bioanalyzer 2100, and then quantified again using the KAPA Library Quantification kit. A separate single-read 150-cycle Illumina NextSeq 550 flow cell was used to sequence each immunoSEQ 96-well plate. As for the original processing: Because the immunoSEQ output included only junctional sequences and no quality scores, the filtering could not be the same as the filtering used for full-length reads. Sequences were annotated with PyIR, a Python wrapper for IgBLAST v1.9, and V/J genes and CDR3 were assigned using IMGT germline references. Reads were removed for weak V/J assignments (E-value above 1e-6), missing CDR3, stop codons, out-of-frame junctions, or ambiguous translated residues. V3J clonotypes were defined as sequences sharing the same inferred V gene, J gene, and CDR3 amino acid sequence. To compute the percentage overlap between repertoires, the number of shared unique clonotypes was divided by the size of the smaller repertoire. Three approaches were used to assess repertoire richness: RTK rarefaction, the Chao1 estimator, and Recon v2.1 estimates of unobserved clonotypes. For all TCRbeta clonotypes obtained by the gDNA method from four donors, generation probabilities were computed with OLGA. TCRdb stores this immuneACCESS table with in-frame sequences only. Part of the clones is absent; in the studies checked, under half of the shortfall reflects unresolved V genes, and no reason is known for the rest. V and J calls plus clone size are reproduced from that table; the DNA served to infer D and trimming. This sample holds some 900,000 clones; less than 85% were observed only once. The top ten hold about 1.5% of the sample.

The donors were healthy, HIV-negative adults who had no recently reported acute infections or vaccinations. Every donor was a Caucasian adult residing in Nashville, Tennessee, USA. CD4+ T cells were enriched through magnetic negative selection, after which naive cells were positively selected on CD45RA and the remaining negative fraction served as the memory subset. Blood was obtained by leukapheresis, after which PBMCs were separated by Ficoll-Histopaque density gradient centrifugation and cryopreserved in liquid nitrogen vapor phase. Purity and quantity of every magnetically sorted T cell population were checked by analytical flow cytometry. Each sorted fraction had its genomic DNA isolated and then quantified by UV absorbance on a Nanodrop 2000c. The CDR3 starts with the cysteine, ends with the phenylalanine, and has 14 residues. Just CDR3 DNA is preserved here, 42 bases in frame from base 1. V lost 3 bases and J lost 1 base; the stretch between them is 9 bases long. CDR1 is given as SGHRS and CDR2 as YFSETQ, both from the germline V gene.

Comment on this clone: What this receptor recognizes is not known. One base away there is no much larger clone; base qualities are not given.

The clonotype comes from a man aged 18-30 years in good health. The V and J segments used are TRBV5-1 and TRBJ2-3; the D gene is unclear. Specimen: memory CD4+ T cells sorted from blood. The cell subset or site label, read with the paper, signifies: CD45RA-negative fraction. The CDR3 region reads CASSSQPGTDTQYF. The nucleotide sequence is TGCGCCAGCAGCTCCCAACCTGGCACAGATACGCAGTATTTT.